The 27 T cell receptor beta chains below were found in one sample sequenced in a study of early T cells in non-severe SARS-CoV-2 infection. From the 5' RACE reads, TCRdb called clonotypes with MiXCR, one entry per CDR3 protein. Among fewer than 110,000 distinct CDR3 sequences listed, over 8.5% were seen once. Sequencing was performed on whole blood. These receptors were taken from an adult who was a healthcare worker with PCR-confirmed SARS-CoV-2 infection or an uninfected control (not recorded which).

This clonotype has a handful of counts. This chain's CDR3 is CASSFWDRGRFEQYF. CDR3 coding DNA: TGTGCCAGCAGCTTTTGGGACAGGGGGCGATTTGAGCAGTACTTC. This rearrangement joins TRBV11-2 to TRBJ2-7; TRBD1 aligns across 12 bases. J gave up 7 bases and V 3 bases, and 7 bases lay outside the gene matches. Per germline, CDR1 SGHAT and CDR2 FQNNGV. This CDR3 has 15 amino acids.

In regard to this clonotype: As the CDR3 is not closed by the conserved phenylalanine or tryptophan, this likely results from a read error. The DNA is left out, because the CDR3 cannot be placed on it with certainty; the CDR3 is given as TCRdb lists it. J is TRBJ2-7 and V is TRBV4-1; the tabulated D call, TRBD1, remains unverified against the DNA. The CDR3 has 13 residues if both end residues are counted. The germline CDR1 and CDR2 sequences are MGHRA and YSYEKL. The CDR3 here is CASSQVGGPREYL.

This clonotype was observed a handful of times. CDR3 sequence (DNA): TGTGCCAGCAGCACCAGCAGGGGACCAGACGACGGGGAGACCCAGTACTTC. Translating it yields CASSTSRGPDDGETQYF. The chain uses TRBV21-1 and TRBJ2-5; the table's D call TRBD1 went unverified against the DNA. TRBV21-1 is a known pseudogene. This CDR3 region has 17 residues.

V and J are TRBV13 and TRBJ2-3; TRBD1 might be the D (6 bases). V was pared by 5 bases and J by 5 bases, with 14 bases between. This CDR3 is built from 14 residues. Germline V gene lookup returns CDR1 PRHDT and CDR2 FYEKMQ (reference sequence). The CDR3: CASSPGQLGDTQYF. CDR3 coding DNA: TGTGCCAGCAGCCCCGGACAGTTGGGAGATACGCAGTATTTT.

The V and J genes are TRBV5-1 and TRBJ2-2; D is possibly TRBD1 (5 bases). The germline gives CDR1 SGHRS, CDR2 YFSETQ. The CDR3 spans 13 residues. V was clipped by 6 bases and J by 1 base, with 7 bases between them. The CDR3 region is CASKQENTGELFF. The CDR3 DNA follows: TGCGCCAGCAAACAGGAGAACACCGGGGAGCTGTTTTTT. Based on the CDR3 plus reference TRBV5-1 and TRBJ2-2, the full variable domain is KAGVTQTPRYLIKTRGQQVTLSCSPISGHRSVSWYQQTPGQGLQFLFEYFSETQRNKGNFPGRFSGRQFSNSRSEMNVSTLELGDSALYLCASKQENTGELFFGEGSRLTVL.

This CDR3 reads CASSLDSPLHF. In DNA form, the CDR3 reads TGTGCCAGCAGCTTAGACTCACCCCTCCACTTT. V usage is TRBV7-2 and J usage is TRBJ1-6; D gene uncertain. This CDR3 has 11 amino acids. V gave up 1 base and J gave up 10 bases, with 2 bases separating them. Germline V gene data show CDR1 as SGHTA and CDR2 as FQGNSA.

The chain joins TRBV28 to TRBJ2-5, with a possible D match to TRBD1 (5 bases). Germline CDR1 and CDR2: MDHEN and SYDVKM. V was cut by 6 bases and J by 2 bases, with 10 bases left in between. The CDR3 runs to 13 residues. The CDR3: CASRRQTQETQYF. CDR3 in DNA: TGTGCCAGCAGGAGACAGACACAAGAGACCCAGTACTTC.

This clonotype came up many times. J is TRBJ2-5 and V is TRBV6-1; D unclear. V lost 4 bases to trimming and J lost 7 bases, with 4 bases between them. Germline CDR1 reads MNHNS; CDR2 reads SASEGT. This CDR3 has 10 residues. CDR3 in DNA: TGTGCCAGCAGTGTAGGGACCCAGTACTTC. Residues: CASSVGTQYF.

The chain combines TRBV7-2 with TRBJ2-4, with TRBD1 identical over 9 bases. The CDR3 sequence is 16 residues long. Trimming cost V 3 bases and J 8 bases; bases outside gene matches: 11. Looked up from germline, CDR1 is SGHTA and CDR2 is FQGNSA. The CDR3 spells CASSLQGQGPSDIQYF. CDR3 sequence (DNA): TGTGCCAGCAGCTTGCAGGGACAGGGACCTTCGGACATTCAGTACTTC.

This clonotype was recorded many times. This rearrangement joins TRBV12-3 or TRBV12-4 to TRBJ2-5, with D possibly TRBD1 on 5 matching bases. The CDR3 totals 17 residues. Trimming removed 5 bases from V and 2 bases from J, with 21 bases in between. The CDR3 region is CASSPRAGRASQETQYF. Written as DNA, the CDR3 is TGTGCCAGCAGTCCCCGCGCTGGCAGGGCATCACAAGAGACCCAGTACTTC.

This clonotype was picked up many times. The V gene is TRBV20-1, the J gene TRBJ2-7; 9 bases map to TRBD1. This CDR3 has 13 residues. Trimming cost V 4 bases and J 3 bases; bases outside gene matches: 4. Germline values: CDR1 DFQATT, CDR2 SNEGSKA (reference sequence). The CDR3 here is CSAKGQGIYEQYF. DNA of the CDR3: TGCAGTGCTAAAGGACAGGGGATCTACGAGCAGTACTTC.

This clonotype was observed a handful of times. The chain is built from TRBV2 and TRBJ2-7; D gene unclear. This CDR3 spans 13 amino acids. The V and J ends lost 4 bases and 7 bases respectively, with 14 bases between them. CDR1 is SNHLY and CDR2 is FYNNEI in the germline V gene. CDR3 sequence reads: CASSASHREEQYF. The CDR3 DNA sequence: TGTGCCAGCAGTGCCTCTCACCGAGAGGAGCAGTACTTC.

This clonotype was recorded many times. This sequence joins TRBV25-1 and TRBJ2-7, with no clear D. This CDR3 comprises 14 residues. Trimming took off 5 bases at V and 5 bases at J, with 16 bases between the two ends. CDR1 is MGHDK, CDR2 SYGVNS, per germline. This chain's CDR3 is CASSSIELGNEQYF. The CDR3 DNA reads TGTGCCAGCAGTTCGATCGAGTTGGGGAACGAGCAGTACTTC.

This chain connects TRBV2 to TRBJ2-7; D gene ambiguous. Per the germline V gene, CDR1 is SNHLY and CDR2 is FYNNEI. The CDR3 is made up of 13 amino acids. The V and J ends lost 6 bases and 2 bases respectively, with 11 bases between them. CDR3 amino acids: CASRGFGTYEQYF. The CDR3 DNA is TGTGCCAGCAGGGGGTTCGGCACCTACGAGCAGTACTTC.

The sample holds a few counts of this clonotype. This chain uses TRBV18 with TRBJ2-1, with 11 bases aligning to TRBD2. The CDR3 loop spans 16 amino acids. With V trimmed by 0 bases and J by 8 bases, 6 bases remained unmatched. Germline loops: CDR1 KGHSH, CDR2 LQKENI. This chain's CDR3 is CASSPPLAGGIYEQFF. CDR3 sequence (DNA): TGTGCCAGCTCACCACCCCTAGCGGGAGGTATCTATGAGCAGTTCTTC.

This clonotype appeared many times. The chain is built from TRBV28 and TRBJ2-7; D gene uncertain. With 0 bases removed from V and 1 base from J, the gap between germline ends came to 4 bases. Germline V CDR1 and CDR2: MDHEN, SYDVKM. The length of the CDR3 is 13 residues. The CDR3 nucleotides read TGTGCCAGCAGTTTATGGTCTTCCTACGAGCAGTACTTC. This translates into CASSLWSSYEQYF.

The chain recombines TRBV27 with TRBJ2-7; D is possibly TRBD2 (5 bases). This CDR3 spans 20 amino acids. Germline V gene data show CDR1 as MNHEY and CDR2 as SMNVEV (reference sequence). V lost 11 bases and J lost 7, with 42 bases in between. The CDR3 sequence: CALLPPARAKGSVQSGEQYF. The CDR3 coding sequence is TGTGCCCTCCTCCCCCCAGCGAGGGCTAAAGGGAGTGTGCAGTCGGGGGAGCAGTACTTC.

This clonotype was counted many times. This chain connects TRBV7-2 to TRBJ2-3; a possible D gene is TRBD2 (6 bases). The CDR3 runs to 15 residues. In germline, CDR1 is SGHTA, CDR2 FQGNSA. V was cut by 5 bases and J by 2 bases, with 14 bases left in between. CDR3 DNA: TGTGCCAGCAGCCCAGCGGGTCACTACACAGATACGCAGTATTTT. This sequence encodes CASSPAGHYTDTQYF.

This clonotype was counted many times. The V call is TRBV7-2, the J call TRBJ2-2; possibly TRBD2 for D (6 bases). The germline V gene has CDR1 SGHTA and CDR2 FQGNSA. CDR3 size: 14 residues. The V and J ends lost 5 bases and 7 bases respectively, with 14 bases between them. This chain's CDR3 is CASSGRDWGGELFF. The CDR3 DNA is TGTGCCAGCAGCGGCCGGGACTGGGGCGGGGAGCTGTTTTTT.

The sample holds many counts of this clonotype. The junction shows a germline mismatch at one end, possibly a read error. V usage is TRBV2 and J usage is TRBJ2-2; no firm D call. CDR1 is SNHLY, CDR2 FYNNEI, per germline. The CDR3 consists of 12 residues. In nucleotides, the CDR3 is TGTGCCAGCAGGGGAAACACCAGGGAGCTGTTTTTT. The encoded protein is CASRGNTRELFF. Full variable domain (outside the CDR3, taken from reference TRBV2 and TRBJ2-2): EPEVTQTPSHQVTQMGQEVILRCVPISNHLYFYWYRQILGQKVEFLVSFYNNEISEKSEIFDDQFSVERPDGSNFTLKIRSTKLEDSAMYFCASRGNTRELFFGEGSRLTVL.

This clonotype appeared a few times. The chain uses TRBV9 and TRBJ1-1; possibly TRBD1 for D (5 bases). Trimming stripped 0 bases from V and 4 bases from J, with 13 bases between. Per germline, CDR1 SGDLS and CDR2 YYNGEE. The CDR3 extends over 15 amino acids. The CDR3 coding sequence is TGTGCCAGCAGCGTAGCTTCCCAGGGCGCCACTGAAGCTTTCTTT. The encoded protein is CASSVASQGATEAFF.

The genes are TRBV20-1 and TRBJ2-3; 9 bases are a match to TRBD2. Germline V gene data show CDR1 as DFQATT and CDR2 as SNEGSKA (reference sequence). Losses at the gene ends were 2 bases for V and 2 bases for J; bases not matched to a gene: 11. The CDR3 totals 17 residues. Here the CDR3 DNA reads TGCAGTGCTAGAAACTTGATTAGCGGGGGATTCACAGATACGCAGTATTTT. It encodes CSARNLISGGFTDTQYF.

This clonotype was observed at least ten times. The CDR3 loop is CASTLDEKLFF. CDR3 bases: TGTGCCAGCACCCTAGATGAAAAACTGTTTTTT. The chain recombines TRBV6-6 with TRBJ1-4; D unclear. The V gene's germline CDR1 is MNHNY and CDR2 SVGAGI (reference sequence). The ends were cut back, 7 bases at V and 6 bases at J, with 6 bases in the middle. CDR3 size: 11 residues.

The table lists this clonotype with many counts. V is TRBV28 and J is TRBJ2-4; 9 bases align to TRBD1. The CDR3 covers 17 residues. The germline CDR1 and CDR2 sequences are MDHEN and SYDVKM. With 10 bases clipped from V and 0 bases from J, the junction kept 13 bases outside the gene matches. CDR3: CATFQDRGGLAKNIQYF. The CDR3 DNA reads as TGTGCCACGTTTCAGGACAGGGGCGGACTAGCCAAAAACATTCAGTACTTC. The whole variable domain, remainder taken from reference TRBV28 and TRBJ2-4, is DVKVTQSSRYLVKRTGEKVFLECVQDMDHENMFWYRQDPGLGLRLIYFSYDVKMKEKGDIPEGYSVSREKKERFSLILESASTNQTSMYLCATFQDRGGLAKNIQYFGAGTRLSVL.

This clonotype was counted only a few times. The chain uses TRBV6-5 and TRBJ1-2; D is unclear. The CDR3 extends over 14 amino acids. V was clipped by 2 bases and J by 0 bases, with 7 bases between them. Germline loops: CDR1 MNHEY, CDR2 SVGAGI. DNA for the CDR3: TGTGCCAGCAGTTACAGTCAGGCTAACTATGGCTACACCTTC. It codes for CASSYSQANYGYTF.

J is TRBJ2-3 and V is TRBV20-1; perhaps TRBD2 as D (5 bases). Trimming took 6 bases from V and 3 from J, leaving 22 bases between them. The CDR3 spans 16 residues. From germline, CDR1 is DFQATT and CDR2 SNEGSKA (reference sequence). The CDR3 here is CSAEPADPRWTDTQYF. Written as DNA, the CDR3 is TGCAGTGCAGAACCAGCGGACCCTCGCTGGACAGATACGCAGTATTTT.

This clonotype has just a few counts. This chain joins TRBV7-6 and TRBJ2-2; D could derive from TRBD1 or TRBD2 (6 bases each). V gave up 1 base and J gave up 5 bases, with 11 bases separating them. Germline V gene data show CDR1 as SGHVS and CDR2 as FNYEAQ. This CDR3 has 15 amino acids. Here the CDR3 DNA reads TGTGCCAGCAGCTTAGGGGGGGCGGCTACCGGGGAGCTGTTTTTT. Residues: CASSLGGAATGELFF.